These 22 T cell receptor beta chains were all obtained from the same sample, sequenced in a study of T cell changes during pregnancy in multiple sclerosis. Measured with immunoSEQ multiplex PCR; TCRdb has only the in-frame clones, and not every one. The sample consists of roughly 49,000 clones, over 90% of them appearing once. The sequenced sample was CD8+ T cells from peripheral blood mononuclear cells, obtained in the first trimester of pregnancy. Receptors were obtained from a female donor with multiple sclerosis, enrolled in a pregnancy study.

V is TRBV4-1 and J is TRBJ2-3; D may be TRBD1 (5 bases). Germline V gene sequence: CDR1 MGHRA, CDR2 YSYEKL. Trimming took 1 base from V and 0 from J, leaving 11 bases between them. The CDR3 is 16 amino acids. The DNA for the CDR3 is TGCGCCAGCAGCCAAGGGACAACCACTAGCACAGATACGCAGTATTTT. As protein: CASSQGTTTSTDTQYF.

The genes are TRBV5-1 and TRBJ2-7; 12 bases align to TRBD2. The CDR3 has 15 amino acids. V gave up 5 bases and J gave up 6 bases; unmatched junction bases: 9. Germline lookup yields CDR1 SGHRS and CDR2 YFSETQ. CDR3 nucleotides: TGCGCCAGCAGTCACGAGACTAGCGGGAGAAGCGAGCAGTACTTC. This codes for CASSHETSGRSEQYF.

The CDR3 DNA reads TGTGCCAGCAGCTTAGTCACTGGGGGGAATGAGCAGTTCTTC. Translation gives CASSLVTGGNEQFF. The chain is built from TRBV7-2 and TRBJ2-1, with a tentative D call TRBD2 (6 bases). The CDR3 length is 14 residues. Per the germline V gene, CDR1 is SGHTA and CDR2 is FQGNSA. The germline V and J ends were trimmed by 1 base and 7 bases, with 11 bases remaining between them.

The V call is TRBV28, the J call TRBJ2-7; TRBD1 agrees at 7 bases. V dropped 4 bases and J dropped 0; count of bases not matched to a gene: 6. The CDR3 loop spans 15 amino acids. CDR1 and CDR2 (germline): MDHEN, SYDVKM. As DNA, the CDR3 is TGTGCCAGCAGTTCTCAGACAGGGCGCTCCTACGAGCAGTACTTC. It encodes CASSSQTGRSYEQYF.

The chain uses TRBV6-6 and TRBJ1-3; D might be TRBD1 (6 bases). Germline CDR1 and CDR2: MNHNY and SVGAGI (reference sequence). The CDR3 has 16 amino acids. The ends were cut back, 2 bases at V and 2 bases at J, with 13 bases in the middle. The CDR3 sequence: CASSYPLGGAGNTIYF. The CDR3 coding sequence is TGTGCCAGCAGTTACCCCCTTGGGGGCGCTGGAAACACCATATATTTT.

The rearrangement links TRBV5-5 to TRBJ1-4; D call uncertain. V was trimmed by 1 base and J by 0 bases, leaving 10 bases between them. Germline loops: CDR1 SGHKS, CDR2 YYEKEE (reference sequence). This CDR3 region has 16 residues. The CDR3 nucleotides read TGTGCCAGCAGCTTGAAAGGAGTCACAACTAATGAAAAACTGTTTTTT. Residues: CASSLKGVTTNEKLFF.

The chain is built from TRBV5-1 and TRBJ2-2; 13 positions match TRBD2. Germline CDR1 and CDR2: SGHRS and YFSETQ. Trimming at V came to 4 bases and at J to 3 bases, leaving 6 bases not matched to a gene. CDR3 size: 17 residues. CDR3 loop: CASSAAGLAGYTGELFF. The CDR3 DNA is TGCGCCAGCAGCGCGGCGGGACTAGCGGGGTACACCGGGGAGCTGTTTTTT.

This clone appeared once. CDR3 DNA sequence: TGTGCCAGCAGCGTAGATCTGGGCCGTACGGTAAGCTCCTACAATGAGCAGTTCTTC. Protein: CASSVDLGRTVSSYNEQFF. The genes are TRBV9 and TRBJ2-1; D uncertain. Looked up from germline, CDR1 is SGDLS and CDR2 is YYNGEE. Between the trimmed V and J ends, which lost 0 bases and 0 bases, there was a span of 19 bases. The length of the CDR3 is 19 residues.

The gene calls are TRBV6-5 and TRBJ1-3, with 8 bases matching TRBD1. CDR1 is MNHEY and CDR2 is SVGAGI in the germline V gene. The CDR3 is 14 residues long. V shed 3 bases, J shed 6 bases, and the junction held 4 bases outside the gene matches. The CDR3 reads CASSYGQGANTIYF. DNA for the CDR3: TGTGCCAGCAGTTATGGGCAGGGGGCAAACACCATATATTTT.

The genes are TRBV7-9 and TRBJ1-1; perhaps TRBD1 as D (6 bases). The germline V gene has CDR1 SEHNR and CDR2 FQNEAQ (reference sequence). This CDR3 has 18 residues. With 4 bases removed from V and 1 base from J, the gap between germline ends came to 22 bases. This CDR3 is CASSSLAGRGYGNTEAFF. In DNA, the CDR3 is TGTGCCAGCAGCTCCCTCGCCGGCAGGGGATATGGGAACACTGAAGCTTTCTTT.

The rearrangement links TRBV28 to TRBJ2-3; tentative D call: TRBD1 (6 bases). Germline V lookup: CDR1 MDHEN, CDR2 SYDVKM. The CDR3 spans 19 residues. The V end was cut by 5 bases, the J end by 2 bases, with 26 bases between. CDR3 sequence reads: CASSEVPSLGAGNTDTQYF. In nucleotides, the CDR3 is TGTGCCAGCAGTGAGGTTCCTTCGCTGGGGGCGGGTAACACAGATACGCAGTATTTT.

The chain recombines TRBV29-1 with TRBJ2-7; 11 bases are a match to TRBD2. Looked up from germline, CDR1 is SQVTM and CDR2 is ANQGSEA. CDR3 length: 17 amino acids. Germline trimming cut 4 bases from V and 1 base from J; bases unmatched to any gene: 12. As DNA, the CDR3 is TGCAGCGTTGCCGGGGTGGCTTTAGCGGGAGGGTCCTACGAGCAGTACTTC. Amino acids: CSVAGVALAGGSYEQYF.

This rearrangement joins TRBV23-1 to TRBJ2-7, with 8 bases aligning to TRBD1. TRBV23-1 is an ORF, with its function uncertain. The CDR3 is made up of 17 amino acids. V gave up 0 bases and J gave up 3 bases; unmatched junction bases: 10. DNA of the CDR3: TGCGCCAGCAGTCAATCCTACCGGGACAGGACGGTCTACGAGCAGTACTTC. It yields the protein CASSQSYRDRTVYEQYF.

This chain uses TRBV6-6 with TRBJ2-7; weak D call: TRBD1 (6 bases). Germline CDR1 MNHNY, CDR2 SVGAGI (reference sequence). V lost 6 bases, J lost 5 bases, and 11 bases lay in between. CDR3 length equals 12 residues. This CDR3 is CASRIGQNEQYF. CDR3 in DNA: TGTGCCAGCAGAATCGGACAGAACGAGCAGTACTTC.

The V gene is TRBV19, the J gene TRBJ2-2; 7 bases are shared with TRBD2. Trimming removed 8 bases from V and 7 bases from J; junction bases left unmatched: 10. This CDR3 region has 14 residues. Germline CDR1 and CDR2: LNHDA and SQIVND (reference sequence). In DNA form, the CDR3 reads TGTGCCAGTTACGCGGGGGATTTAGGCGGGGAGCTGTTTTTT. Protein product: CASYAGDLGGELFF.

Comment on this clone: This sample also contains other DNA sequences that code for the same CDR3. The V call is TRBV27, the J call TRBJ1-2; 9 nucleotides line up with TRBD1. The germline gives CDR1 MNHEY, CDR2 SMNVEV (reference sequence). The length of the CDR3 is 13 residues. The V and J ends lost 6 bases and 2 bases, in that order; junction bases with no gene match: 1. CDR3 loop: CASRGTGNYGYTF. The CDR3 coding sequence is TGTGCCAGCAGAGGGACAGGGAACTATGGCTACACCTTC.

V and J are TRBV5-1 and TRBJ1-2; 11 nucleotides agree with TRBD1. The V and J ends lost 0 bases and 6 bases, in that order; junction bases with no gene match: 1. CDR1 is SGHRS and CDR2 is YFSETQ in the germline V gene. The CDR3 has 14 residues. The CDR3 sequence is CASSLGTGGNGYTF. DNA for the CDR3: TGCGCCAGCAGCTTGGGGACAGGGGGCAATGGCTACACCTTC.

The chain joins TRBV28 to TRBJ2-7, with 8 nucleotides matching TRBD2. The CDR3 totals 13 residues. Germline assignment: CDR1 MDHEN and CDR2 SYDVKM. The ends lost 8 bases at V and 3 bases at J; junction bases unmatched: 6. DNA of the CDR3: TGTGCCAGCGCGCGGACTAGCAACTACGAGCAGTACTTC. Amino acids: CASARTSNYEQYF.

The CDR3 DNA reads as TGCGCCAGCAGCTTGGGATTTTCTAGCGGGATCAGCGAGCAGTACTTC. Translating it yields CASSLGFSSGISEQYF. The chain combines TRBV5-1 with TRBJ2-7, with 9 bases lining up with TRBD2. The germline CDR1 and CDR2 sequences are SGHRS and YFSETQ. The length of the CDR3 is 16 residues. Germline trimming cut 0 bases from V and 6 bases from J; bases unmatched to any gene: 10. Combining the CDR3 with reference TRBV5-1 and TRBJ2-7 gives the whole variable domain KAGVTQTPRYLIKTRGQQVTLSCSPISGHRSVSWYQQTPGQGLQFLFEYFSETQRNKGNFPGRFSGRQFSNSRSEMNVSTLELGDSALYLCASSLGFSSGISEQYFGPGTRLTVT.

The chain carries TRBV19 and TRBJ2-7; 14 bases agree with TRBD2. Germline values: CDR1 LNHDA, CDR2 SQIVND (reference sequence). The CDR3 has 18 residues. The junction had 15 bases not matched to a gene; V was cut back by 5 bases and J by 6 bases. As DNA, the CDR3 is TGTGCCAGTAGTCCCCCTTTGACTAGCGGGAGGGCATTCTCCGAGCAGTACTTC. This gives the protein CASSPPLTSGRAFSEQYF.

J is TRBJ2-7 and V is TRBV5-6; D perhaps matches TRBD2 (12 bases). The germline V gene has CDR1 SGHDT and CDR2 YYEEEE. The V gene lost 5 bases and the J gene lost 1 base, with 28 bases spanning the gap. The CDR3 loop spans 19 amino acids. Here the CDR3 reads CASRRDRGFLAGGSYEQYF. CDR3 nucleotide sequence: TGTGCCAGCAGAAGGGACAGGGGGTTTCTAGCGGGAGGGTCCTACGAGCAGTACTTC.

The count of this clone is one. The J gene is TRBJ2-7, the V gene TRBV11-2; possible D gene TRBD2, 6 bases. This CDR3 region has 15 residues. The germline gives CDR1 SGHAT, CDR2 FQNNGV. V lost 5 bases to trimming and J lost 5 bases, with 19 bases between them. CDR3 amino acids: CASSLDGGWINEQYF. The CDR3 nucleotides are TGTGCCAGCAGCCTCGATGGAGGGTGGATTAACGAGCAGTACTTC.